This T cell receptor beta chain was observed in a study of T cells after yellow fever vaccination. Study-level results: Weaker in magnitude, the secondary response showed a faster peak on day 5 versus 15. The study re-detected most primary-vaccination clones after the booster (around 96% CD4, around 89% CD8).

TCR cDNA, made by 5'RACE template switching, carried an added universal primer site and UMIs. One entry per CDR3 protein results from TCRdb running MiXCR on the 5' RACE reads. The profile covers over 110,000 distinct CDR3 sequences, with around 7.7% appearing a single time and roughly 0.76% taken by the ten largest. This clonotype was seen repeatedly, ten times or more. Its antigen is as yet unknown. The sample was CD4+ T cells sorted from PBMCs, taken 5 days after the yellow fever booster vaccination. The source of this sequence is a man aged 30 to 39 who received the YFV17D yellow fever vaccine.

The CDR3 DNA reads TGCGCCAGCAGTGGAATAGCGGGACTCCAAGAGACCCAGTACTTC. Translated, it gives CASSGIAGLQETQYF. The gene calls are TRBV5-1 and TRBJ2-5; 8 positions agree with TRBD2. Germline V lookup: CDR1 SGHRS, CDR2 YFSETQ. The V gene end was trimmed by 5 bases and the J gene end by 1 base; junction bases not matched to a gene: 7. The CDR3 contains 15 residues.